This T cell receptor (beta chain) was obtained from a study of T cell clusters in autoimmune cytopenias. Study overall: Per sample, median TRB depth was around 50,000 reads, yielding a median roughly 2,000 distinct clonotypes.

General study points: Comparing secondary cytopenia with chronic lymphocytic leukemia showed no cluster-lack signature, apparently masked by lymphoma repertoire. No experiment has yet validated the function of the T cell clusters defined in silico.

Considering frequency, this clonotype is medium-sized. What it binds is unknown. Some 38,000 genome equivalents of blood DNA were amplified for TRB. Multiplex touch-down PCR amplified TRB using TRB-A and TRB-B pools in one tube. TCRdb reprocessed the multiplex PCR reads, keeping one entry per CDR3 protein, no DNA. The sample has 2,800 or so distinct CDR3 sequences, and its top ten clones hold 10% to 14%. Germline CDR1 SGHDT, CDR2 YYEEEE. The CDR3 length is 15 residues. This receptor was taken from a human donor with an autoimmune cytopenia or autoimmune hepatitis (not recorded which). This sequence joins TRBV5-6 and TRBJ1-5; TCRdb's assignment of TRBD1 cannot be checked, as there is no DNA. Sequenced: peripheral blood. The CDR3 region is CASSYYGTRERPQHF.